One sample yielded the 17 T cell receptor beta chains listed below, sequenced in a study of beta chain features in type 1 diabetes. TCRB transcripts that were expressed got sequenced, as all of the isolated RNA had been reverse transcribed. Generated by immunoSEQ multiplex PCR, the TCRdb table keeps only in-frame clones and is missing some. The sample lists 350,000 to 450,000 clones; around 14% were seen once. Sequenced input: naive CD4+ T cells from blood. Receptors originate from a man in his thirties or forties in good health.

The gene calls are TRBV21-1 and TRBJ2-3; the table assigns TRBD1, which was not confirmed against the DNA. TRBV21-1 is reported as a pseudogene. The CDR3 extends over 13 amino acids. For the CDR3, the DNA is TGTGCCAGCAGCAAAGCTCCTTTTCAGGGCTCGGATTTT. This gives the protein CASSKAPFQGSDF.

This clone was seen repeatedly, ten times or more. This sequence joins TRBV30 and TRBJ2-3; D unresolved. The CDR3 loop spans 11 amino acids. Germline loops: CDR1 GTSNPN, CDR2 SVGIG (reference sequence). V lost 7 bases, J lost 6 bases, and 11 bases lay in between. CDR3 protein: CASQVGDTQYF. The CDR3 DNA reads TGTGCCTCCCAGGTCGGGGATACGCAGTATTTT. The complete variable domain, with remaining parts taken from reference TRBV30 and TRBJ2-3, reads SQTIHQWPATLVQPVGSPLSLECTVEGTSNPNLYWYRQAAGRGLQLLFYSVGIGQISSEVPQNLSASRPQDRQFILSSKKLLLSDSGFYLCASQVGDTQYFGPGTRLTVL.

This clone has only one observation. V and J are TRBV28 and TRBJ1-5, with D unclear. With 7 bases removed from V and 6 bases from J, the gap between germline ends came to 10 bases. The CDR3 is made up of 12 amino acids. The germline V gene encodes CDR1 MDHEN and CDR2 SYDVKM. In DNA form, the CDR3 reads TGTGCCAGCACGACTAGGACTCAGCCCCAGCATTTT. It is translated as CASTTRTQPQHF.

CDR3 sequence reads: CASSPFRGYTQYF. The CDR3 nucleotides read TGTGCCAGCAGCCCCTTCAGGGGGTATACGCAGTATTTT. The genes are TRBV27 and TRBJ2-3, with 7 positions matching TRBD1. The V and J ends lost 6 bases and 7 bases, in that order; junction bases with no gene match: 7. CDR1 and CDR2 (germline): MNHEY, SMNVEV (reference sequence). The CDR3 is 13 residues long.

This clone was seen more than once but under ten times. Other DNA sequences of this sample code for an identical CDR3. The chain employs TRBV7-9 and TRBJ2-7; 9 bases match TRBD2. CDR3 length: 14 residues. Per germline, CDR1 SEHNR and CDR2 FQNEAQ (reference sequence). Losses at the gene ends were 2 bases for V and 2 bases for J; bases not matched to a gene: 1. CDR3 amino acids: CASSLSSGTYEQYV. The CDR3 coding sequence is TGTGCCAGCAGCTTATCTAGCGGGACCTACGAGCAGTACGTC.

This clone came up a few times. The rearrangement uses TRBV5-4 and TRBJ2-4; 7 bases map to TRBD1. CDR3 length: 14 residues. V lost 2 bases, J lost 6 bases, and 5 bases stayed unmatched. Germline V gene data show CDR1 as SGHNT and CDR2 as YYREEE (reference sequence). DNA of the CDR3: TGTGCCAGCAGCTTTGGGACAGAACTAAACATTCAGTACTTC. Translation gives CASSFGTELNIQYF.

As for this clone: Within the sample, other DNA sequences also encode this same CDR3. In DNA, the CDR3 is TGCGCCAGCAGCTTGATGGGGCAAGAGACCCAGTACTTC. It is translated as CASSLMGQETQYF. The V gene is TRBV5-1, the J gene TRBJ2-5; D is unresolved. The CDR3 contains 13 residues. V lost 1 base and J 2 bases, leaving 6 bases between the germline ends. Germline V CDR1 and CDR2: SGHRS, YFSETQ.

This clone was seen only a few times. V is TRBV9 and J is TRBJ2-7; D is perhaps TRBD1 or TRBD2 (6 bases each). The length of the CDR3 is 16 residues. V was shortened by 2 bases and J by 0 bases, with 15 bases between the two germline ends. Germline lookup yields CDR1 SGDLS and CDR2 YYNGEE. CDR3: CASSVGGPYRSYEQYF. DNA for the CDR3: TGTGCCAGCAGCGTTGGGGGGCCGTACCGCTCCTACGAGCAGTACTTC.

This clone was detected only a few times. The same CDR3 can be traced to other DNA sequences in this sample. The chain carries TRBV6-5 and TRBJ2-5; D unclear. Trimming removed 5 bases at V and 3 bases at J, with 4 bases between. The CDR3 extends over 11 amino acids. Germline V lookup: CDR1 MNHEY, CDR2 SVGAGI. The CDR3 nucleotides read TGTGCCAGCAGTACCGAAGAGACCCAGTACTTC. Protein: CASSTEETQYF.

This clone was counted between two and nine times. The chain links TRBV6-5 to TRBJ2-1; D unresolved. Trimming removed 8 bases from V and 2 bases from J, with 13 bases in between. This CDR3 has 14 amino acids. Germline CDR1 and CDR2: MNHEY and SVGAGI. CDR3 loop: CASGVGSTYNEQFF. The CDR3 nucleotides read TGTGCCAGCGGCGTGGGATCGACCTACAATGAGCAGTTCTTC.

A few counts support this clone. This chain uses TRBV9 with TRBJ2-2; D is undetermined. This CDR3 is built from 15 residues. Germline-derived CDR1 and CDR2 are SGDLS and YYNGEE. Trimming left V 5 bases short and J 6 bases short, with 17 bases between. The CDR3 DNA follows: TGTGCCAGCAGTGTTTTGGCACAGTATCCCGGGGAGCTGTTTTTT. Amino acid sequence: CASSVLAQYPGELFF. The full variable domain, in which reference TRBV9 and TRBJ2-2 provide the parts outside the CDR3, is DSGVTQTPKHLITATGQRVTLRCSPRSGDLSVYWYQQSLDQGLQFLIQYYNGEERAKGNILERFSAQQFPDLHSELNLSSLELGDSALYFCASSVLAQYPGELFFGEGSRLTVL.

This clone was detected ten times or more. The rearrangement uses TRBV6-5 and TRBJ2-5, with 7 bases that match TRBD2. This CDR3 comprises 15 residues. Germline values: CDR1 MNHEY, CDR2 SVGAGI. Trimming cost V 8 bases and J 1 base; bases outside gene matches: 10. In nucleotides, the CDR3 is TGTGCCAGCCTGCTGAGGCGGGGGATCCAAGAGACCCAGTACTTC. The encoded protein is CASLLRRGIQETQYF.

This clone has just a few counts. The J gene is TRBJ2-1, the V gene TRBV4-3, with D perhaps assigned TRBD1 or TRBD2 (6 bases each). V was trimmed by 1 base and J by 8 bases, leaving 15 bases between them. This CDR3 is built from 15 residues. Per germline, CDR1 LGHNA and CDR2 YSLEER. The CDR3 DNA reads TGCGCCAGCAGCCAAGTTAATCAGAGGGGGGATGAGCAGTTCTTC. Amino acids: CASSQVNQRGDEQFF.

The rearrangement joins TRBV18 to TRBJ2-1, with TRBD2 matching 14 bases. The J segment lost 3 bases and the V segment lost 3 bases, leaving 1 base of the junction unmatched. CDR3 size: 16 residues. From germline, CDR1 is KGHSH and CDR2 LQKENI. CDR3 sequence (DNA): TGTGCCAGCTCACCGGGACTAGCGGGAGTCTACAATGAGCAGTTCTTC. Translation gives CASSPGLAGVYNEQFF.

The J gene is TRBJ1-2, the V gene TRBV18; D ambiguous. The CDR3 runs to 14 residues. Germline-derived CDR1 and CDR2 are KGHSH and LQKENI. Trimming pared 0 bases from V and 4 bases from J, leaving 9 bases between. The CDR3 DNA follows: TGTGCCAGCTCACCACCTAACGAGAGCTATGGCTACACCTTC. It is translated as CASSPPNESYGYTF.

CDR3: CASSTRSGLGLNEQFF. DNA of the CDR3: TGTGCCAGCAGCACACGATCGGGACTAGGGCTCAATGAGCAGTTCTTC. V is TRBV9 and J is TRBJ2-1, with 8 bases that match TRBD2. CDR1 and CDR2 from the germline V gene are SGDLS and YYNGEE. V trimming: 4 bases; J trimming: 6 bases; junction bases outside the gene matches: 12. CDR3 size: 16 residues.

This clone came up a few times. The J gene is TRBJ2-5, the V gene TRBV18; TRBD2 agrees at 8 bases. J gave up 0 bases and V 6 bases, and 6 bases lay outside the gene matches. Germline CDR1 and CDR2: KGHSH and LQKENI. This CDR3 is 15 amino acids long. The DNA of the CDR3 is TGTGCCAGCTCGCTTAAACTAGCGGACCAAGAGACCCAGTACTTC. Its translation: CASSLKLADQETQYF.